Listed here are 30 T cell receptor beta chains from one sample, sequenced in a study of T cell repertoires in cytomegalovirus infection. TCRdb redid the calling of the reads with MiXCR, one entry per CDR3 protein. The sample includes around 550,000 distinct CDR3 sequences, approximately 26% of them seen just once. The specimen was PBMCs. These receptors were collected from a human donor in good health (CMV status not recorded). Some clones in this sample may be carry-over from other donors' samples.

V and J are TRBV7-2 and TRBJ2-7; D is unresolved. The CDR3 contains 14 residues. The germline V gene has CDR1 SGHTA and CDR2 FQGNSA. V lost 6 bases to trimming and J lost 3 bases, with 15 bases between them. CDR3 amino acids: CASSKLGSYYEQYF. In DNA form, the CDR3 reads TGTGCCAGCAGTAAGTTGGGGTCTTACTACGAGCAGTACTTC.

The V gene is TRBV19, the J gene TRBJ1-1, with D uncertain. V shed 4 bases and J shed 5 bases, with 14 bases lying between them. The CDR3 loop spans 14 amino acids. The germline CDR1 and CDR2 sequences are LNHDA and SQIVND (reference sequence). In nucleotides, the CDR3 is TGTGCCAGTAGTAAGAACAGCCGAAGGACTGAAGCTTTCTTT. It specifies CASSKNSRRTEAFF.

This clonotype was seen a handful of times. This sequence joins TRBV20-1 and TRBJ2-2; possibly TRBD1 for D (5 bases). The ends were cut back, 5 bases at V and 0 bases at J, with 13 bases in the middle. CDR1 is DFQATT and CDR2 is SNEGSKA in the germline V gene (reference sequence). The CDR3 is made up of 15 amino acids. The DNA of the CDR3 is TGCAGTGCTCGGAAGGACAACTCGAACACCGGGGAGCTGTTTTTT. Its protein product is CSARKDNSNTGELFF.

The count of this clonotype is one. This chain links TRBV7-2 with TRBJ2-7; TRBD2 agrees at 7 bases. This CDR3 contains 14 residues. Germline CDR1 is SGHTA and CDR2 is FQGNSA. V was clipped by 8 bases and J by 4 bases; unmatched bases: 11. This CDR3 reads CASGSGGGRYEQYF. The CDR3 DNA reads as TGTGCCAGCGGTTCGGGAGGTGGGCGATACGAGCAGTACTTC.

The rearrangement links TRBV2 to TRBJ2-5, with D possibly being TRBD1 (5 bases). Germline CDR1 SNHLY, CDR2 FYNNEI. This CDR3 region has 13 residues. Deletions cut 4 bases from V and 4 bases from J, with 10 bases between. The CDR3 DNA reads as TGTGCCAGCAGTGCAGGGTGGTCAGAGACCCAGTACTTC. Residues: CASSAGWSETQYF.

The rearrangement joins TRBV28 to TRBJ2-7, with D unresolved. Per germline, CDR1 MDHEN and CDR2 SYDVKM. The germline V and J ends were trimmed by 10 bases and 5 bases, with 15 bases remaining between them. The CDR3 is 12 residues long. The CDR3 loop reads CATQALPDEQYF. Here the CDR3 DNA reads TGTGCCACTCAGGCCCTGCCGGACGAGCAGTACTTC.

This chain uses TRBV11-1 with TRBJ2-7; 9 bases map to TRBD2. The ends lost 0 bases at V and 1 base at J; junction bases unmatched: 1. The CDR3 length is 15 residues. Germline V gives CDR1 SGHAT, CDR2 FQDESV (reference sequence). DNA for the CDR3: TGTGCCAGCAGCTTAGCTAGCGGGGGTTCCTACGAGCAGTACTTC. Translation: CASSLASGGSYEQYF.

V gene TRBV15 combines with J gene TRBJ2-5; 11 nucleotides match TRBD2. V shed 6 bases and J 2 bases; nucleotides not matched to a gene: 2. Germline CDR1 LNHNV, CDR2 YYDKDF (reference sequence). The CDR3 runs 14 residues. The CDR3 here is CATRGTSGQETQYF. The CDR3 DNA follows: TGTGCCACCAGGGGGACTAGCGGACAAGAGACCCAGTACTTC.

This clonotype was detected only a few times. The chain couples TRBV15 to TRBJ2-7, with 8 bases that match TRBD2. The CDR3 is 15 residues long. Germline V gene lookup returns CDR1 LNHNV and CDR2 YYDKDF (reference sequence). V shed 0 bases and J 3 bases; nucleotides not matched to a gene: 4. The CDR3 coding sequence is TGTGCCACCAGCAGAGAAATAGCGGGAAGCTACGAGCAGTACTTC. Protein product: CATSREIAGSYEQYF.

This clonotype has just a few counts. V is TRBV4-1 and J is TRBJ1-1, with D possibly being TRBD1 (6 bases). The CDR3 loop spans 17 amino acids. V lost 1 base and J lost 1, with 16 bases in between. Germline V lookup: CDR1 MGHRA, CDR2 YSYEKL. CDR3 coding DNA: TGCGCCAGCAGCCAAGGGGCTTTGCCAGGGGAGAACACTGAAGCTTTCTTT. It encodes CASSQGALPGENTEAFF.

This chain links TRBV5-4 with TRBJ2-3; D is ambiguous. V shed 0 bases and J shed 5 bases, with 7 bases lying between them. This CDR3 has 13 amino acids. In germline, CDR1 is SGHNT, CDR2 YYREEE (reference sequence). The CDR3 DNA follows: TGTGCCAGCAGCTTGGCCTATAAAGATACGCAGTATTTT. This sequence encodes CASSLAYKDTQYF.

The gene calls are TRBV11-3 and TRBJ2-1; 9 nucleotides line up with TRBD2. The V and J ends lost 4 bases and 8 bases, in that order; junction bases with no gene match: 15. The CDR3 length is 17 residues. The germline gives CDR1 SGHNT, CDR2 YENEEA. The CDR3 loop reads CASSSSGRSGYTDEQFF. DNA of the CDR3: TGTGCCAGCAGCTCAAGCGGGAGGAGTGGGTATACAGATGAGCAGTTCTTC. Filled out from reference TRBV11-3 and TRBJ2-1, the complete variable domain reads EAGVVQSPRYKIIEKKQPVAFWCNPISGHNTLYWYLQNLGQGPELLIRYENEEAVDDSQLPKDRFSAERLKGVDSTLKIQPAELGDSAVYLCASSSSGRSGYTDEQFFGPGTRLTVL.

The rearrangement uses TRBV5-6 and TRBJ2-1; 11 bases align to TRBD2. Germline V CDR1 and CDR2: SGHDT, YYEEEE. The J segment lost 4 bases and the V segment lost 4 bases, leaving 10 bases of the junction unmatched. This CDR3 spans 17 amino acids. The CDR3 region is CASSPRLAGSPYNEQFF. The CDR3 nucleotides read TGTGCCAGCAGCCCAAGACTAGCGGGAAGTCCTTACAATGAGCAGTTCTTC.

This clonotype occurred a few times. The chain couples TRBV19 to TRBJ2-1; TRBD1 or TRBD2 may be the D gene (5 bases each). The germline V gene has CDR1 LNHDA and CDR2 SQIVND (reference sequence). The V gene lost 5 bases and the J gene lost 10 bases, with 21 bases spanning the gap. This CDR3 spans 15 amino acids. CDR3 in amino acids: CASSGGPGMADEQFF. The CDR3 DNA is TGTGCCAGTAGTGGGGGACCGGGGATGGCTGACGAGCAGTTCTTC. Using reference TRBV19 and TRBJ2-1 for the parts outside the CDR3, the full variable domain is DGGITQSPKYLFRKEGQNVTLSCEQNLNHDAMYWYRQDPGQGLRLIYYSQIVNDFQKGDIAEGYSVSREKKESFPLTVTSAQKNPTAFYLCASSGGPGMADEQFFGPGTRLTVL.

This clonotype was counted only a few times. The genes are TRBV5-5 and TRBJ2-3; possible D gene TRBD1, 6 bases. Looked up from germline, CDR1 is SGHKS and CDR2 is YYEKEE (reference sequence). The CDR3 length is 15 residues. V lost 2 bases and J lost 2, with 12 bases in between. The CDR3 DNA follows: TGTGCCAGCAGCTTCGGTGGGGGCATCACAGATACGCAGTATTTT. Encoded protein: CASSFGGGITDTQYF.

In this sample, this clonotype turned up a few times. V is TRBV11-2 and J is TRBJ2-3; D is uncertain. Germline CDR1 is SGHAT and CDR2 is FQNNGV. The CDR3 covers 15 residues. The ends were cut back, 0 bases at V and 1 base at J, with 8 bases in the middle. The CDR3 spells CASSLELTGTDTQYF. The CDR3 region has the DNA TGTGCCAGCAGCTTAGAACTGACGGGCACAGATACGCAGTATTTT.

CDR3 sequence reads: CASSLSVAGETSYNEQFF. In DNA form, the CDR3 reads TGTGCCAGCAGTTTAAGTGTAGCGGGAGAGACATCCTACAATGAGCAGTTCTTC. This sequence joins TRBV27 and TRBJ2-1; 9 bases agree with TRBD2. J was trimmed by 1 base and V by 2 bases; bases with no gene match: 9. Germline assignment: CDR1 MNHEY and CDR2 SMNVEV (reference sequence). The CDR3 length is 18 residues.

This clonotype was observed at least ten times. This rearrangement joins TRBV20-1 to TRBJ2-5, with 11 bases aligning to TRBD2. In germline, CDR1 is DFQATT, CDR2 SNEGSKA (reference sequence). V shed 6 bases and J 4 bases; nucleotides not matched to a gene: 7. The CDR3 is made up of 14 amino acids. The CDR3, as DNA: TGCAGTGCCACGGGACTAGCGGCCCCAGAGACCCAGTACTTC. This sequence encodes CSATGLAAPETQYF.

This clonotype showed up just a few times. This chain joins TRBV12-3 or TRBV12-4 and TRBJ2-2, with 9 bases fitting TRBD2. This CDR3 is 15 amino acids long. The ends lost 6 bases at V and 1 base at J; junction bases unmatched: 3. CDR3 bases: TGTGCCAGCAGAGGACTAGCGTGGAACACCGGGGAGCTGTTTTTT. It translates to CASRGLAWNTGELFF.

Only a few counts were recorded for this clonotype. The J gene is TRBJ1-4, the V gene TRBV7-2, with D perhaps matching TRBD1 (5 bases). This CDR3 spans 13 amino acids. Germline assignment: CDR1 SGHTA and CDR2 FQGNSA. Between the trimmed V and J ends, which lost 5 bases and 8 bases, there was a span of 12 bases. CDR3 loop: CASSGGSKEKLFF. CDR3 sequence (DNA): TGTGCCAGCAGCGGGGGGTCCAAAGAAAAACTGTTTTTT.

At least ten counts were recorded for this clonotype. CDR3 sequence (DNA): TGTGCCAGCAGCTTAGAGGCGGGACAGGCCTCTGGCTACACCTTC. This sequence encodes CASSLEAGQASGYTF. The chain combines TRBV11-2 with TRBJ1-2; 8 positions agree with TRBD1. The CDR3 has 15 amino acids. From germline, CDR1 is SGHAT and CDR2 FQNNGV. V gave up 0 bases and J gave up 7 bases; unmatched junction bases: 7.

This clonotype showed up just a few times. This sequence joins TRBV11-2 and TRBJ1-6, with TRBD1 as a possible D gene (5 bases). In germline, CDR1 is SGHAT, CDR2 FQNNGV. CDR3 size: 15 residues. Trimming took 5 bases from V and 6 from J, leaving 14 bases between them. The CDR3 DNA reads as TGTGCCAGCAGCGACAGAACAGATATTAATTCACCCCTCCACTTT. Translating gives CASSDRTDINSPLHF.

This clonotype was counted a few times. One junction end disagrees with the germline gene, perhaps due to a read error. The rearrangement uses TRBV19 and TRBJ2-1; TRBD2 agrees at 16 bases. CDR1 and CDR2 (germline): LNHDA, SQIVND (reference sequence). This CDR3 contains 12 residues. In DNA, the CDR3 is TGTGCCAGTAGTATCGGGACTAGCGGGAGGGCCTTC. Translation: CASSIGTSGRAF.

This clonotype was picked up a small number of times. V gene TRBV4-1 combines with J gene TRBJ2-7; a weak D match, TRBD1 (6 bases). The CDR3 is 15 amino acids. Germline values: CDR1 MGHRA, CDR2 YSYEKL. The V and J ends lost 0 bases and 3 bases respectively, with 12 bases between them. CDR3 sequence: CASSQDSDRFYEQYV. The DNA of the CDR3 is TGCGCCAGCAGCCAAGATTCGGACAGATTCTACGAGCAGTACGTC.

The gene calls are TRBV11-2 and TRBJ2-7, with TRBD2 matching 14 bases. V dropped 3 bases and J dropped 6; count of bases not matched to a gene: 10. This CDR3 spans 17 amino acids. Germline V CDR1 and CDR2: SGHAT, FQNNGV. The CDR3, as DNA: TGTGCCAGCAGCTTTGGACTAGCGGGAGGAGCAGCGCGCGAGCAGTACGTC. Amino acids: CASSFGLAGGAAREQYV.

The V gene is TRBV14, the J gene TRBJ2-2, with 7 bases aligning to TRBD2. The CDR3 is made up of 15 amino acids. Germline V gene lookup returns CDR1 SGHDN and CDR2 FVKESK. J lost 7 bases, V lost 4 bases, and 9 bases had no gene match. The DNA of the CDR3 is TGTGCCAGCAGCCCCTGGACTAGTTGGAGCGGGGAGCTGTTTTTT. Encoded protein: CASSPWTSWSGELFF.

The chain uses TRBV5-1 and TRBJ2-7, with 9 bases that match TRBD1. There are 13 residues in the CDR3. V shed 7 bases and J 4 bases; nucleotides not matched to a gene: 6. CDR1 and CDR2 (germline): SGHRS, YFSETQ. CDR3 in amino acids: CASGGGQGYEQYF. The CDR3 nucleotides are TGCGCCAGCGGGGGCGGACAGGGGTACGAGCAGTACTTC.

The chain joins TRBV5-4 to TRBJ1-1; D is undetermined. V lost 0 bases, J lost 1 base, and 10 bases lay in between. Germline CDR1 SGHNT, CDR2 YYREEE (reference sequence). The CDR3 is made up of 15 amino acids. The CDR3 nucleotides read TGTGCCAGCAGCTTGGGTGGCATCCCGAACACTGAAGCTTTCTTT. Amino acids: CASSLGGIPNTEAFF.

CDR3 nucleotide sequence: TGTGCCAGCAGCCGCCGGAGCGGGAGGGACGGGGAGCAGTACTTC. Protein sequence: CASSRRSGRDGEQYF. This chain joins TRBV11-2 and TRBJ2-7; 10 nucleotides line up with TRBD2. With 5 bases clipped from V and 7 bases from J, the junction kept 11 bases outside the gene matches. This CDR3 has 15 amino acids. Germline V gene sequence: CDR1 SGHAT, CDR2 FQNNGV.

This rearrangement joins TRBV7-3 to TRBJ2-2; TRBD2 is a possible D gene (5 bases). Trimming stripped 5 bases from V and 2 bases from J, with 9 bases between. The CDR3 sequence is 14 residues long. The germline V gene has CDR1 SGHTA and CDR2 FQGTGA. Here the CDR3 DNA reads TGTGCCAGCAGCCGCGGGCGAAACACCGGGGAGCTGTTTTTT. Its protein is CASSRGRNTGELFF.